This TCR beta chain was sequenced for a study of blood T cell repertoires in COVID-19. About the study: The United States, Italy and Spain were the sources of the acute and convalescent COVID-19 samples. In each case, the material was cDNA or gDNA derived from T cells, B-cell-depleted T cells, or PBMCs.

The table came from immunoSEQ multiplex PCR; TCRdb's copy has only in-frame clones and leaves some out. The data show around 120,000 clones, about 86% seen once. The J segment lost 4 bases and the V segment lost 4 bases, leaving 8 bases of the junction unmatched. The CDR3 spans 14 residues. Germline CDR1 is SGHDT and CDR2 is YYEEEE. J is TRBJ2-7 and V is TRBV5-6, with TRBD2 matching over 7 bases. Material: peripheral blood. This TCR was sampled from a man older than 75 with active or convalescent COVID-19. CDR3: CASSPSGSPYEQYF. The CDR3 bases are TGTGCCAGCAGCCCTAGCGGCAGCCCTTACGAGCAGTACTTC.